The sequence of this T cell receptor beta chain was determined in a study of T cell changes during pregnancy in multiple sclerosis. This CDR3 has 14 amino acids. CDR1 and CDR2 from the germline V gene are SGHDN and FVKESK. V shed 2 bases and J shed 7 bases, with 15 bases lying between them. Clones were read by immunoSEQ multiplex PCR, and TCRdb kept only the in-frame ones, dropping some. Of about 50,000 clones in the sample, about 89% were seen once. The source was CD8+ T cells from peripheral blood mononuclear cells, collected after pregnancy. V is TRBV14 and J is TRBJ2-7; possible D gene TRBD1, 5 bases. The clonotype was recovered from a female donor with multiple sclerosis, enrolled in a pregnancy study. CDR3 sequence: CASSQYQGKREQYF. DNA of the CDR3: TGTGCCAGCAGCCAATACCAGGGAAAGAGGGAGCAGTACTTC.